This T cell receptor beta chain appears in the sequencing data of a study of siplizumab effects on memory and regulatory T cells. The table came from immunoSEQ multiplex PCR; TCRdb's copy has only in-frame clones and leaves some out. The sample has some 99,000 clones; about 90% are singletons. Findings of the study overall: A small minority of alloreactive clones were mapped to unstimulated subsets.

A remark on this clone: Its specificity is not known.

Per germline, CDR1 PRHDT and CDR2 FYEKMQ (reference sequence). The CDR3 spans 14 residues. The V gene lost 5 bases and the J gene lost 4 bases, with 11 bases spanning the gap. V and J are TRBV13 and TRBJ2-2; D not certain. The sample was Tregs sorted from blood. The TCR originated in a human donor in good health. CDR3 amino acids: CASSLLGPTGELFF. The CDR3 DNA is TGTGCCAGCAGCCTATTGGGCCCCACCGGGGAGCTGTTTTTT. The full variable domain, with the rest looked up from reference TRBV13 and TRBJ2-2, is AAGVIQSPRHLIKEKRETATLKCYPIPRHDTVYWYQQGPGQDPQFLISFYEKMQSDKGSIPDRFSAQQFSDYHSELNMSSLELGDSALYFCASSLLGPTGELFFGEGSRLTVL.